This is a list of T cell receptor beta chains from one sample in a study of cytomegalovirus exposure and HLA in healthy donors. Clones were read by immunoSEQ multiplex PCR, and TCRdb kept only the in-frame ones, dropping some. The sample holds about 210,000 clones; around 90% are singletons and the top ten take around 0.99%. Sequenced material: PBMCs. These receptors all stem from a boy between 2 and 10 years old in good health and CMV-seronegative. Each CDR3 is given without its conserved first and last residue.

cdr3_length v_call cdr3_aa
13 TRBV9 ASSTRQGLNYGYT
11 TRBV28 ASSWTGMNGYT
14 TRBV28 ASSSTGGGSYNEQF
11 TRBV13 ASSLMGGEKLF
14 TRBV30 AWSRRSPWDRYEQY
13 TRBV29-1 SVEDRTGSYNEQF
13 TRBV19 ASSMGGTVYNEQF
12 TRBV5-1 ASSLTGDSTEAF
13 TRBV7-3 ASSPDREVSGELF
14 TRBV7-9 ASSISSGGHPYEQF
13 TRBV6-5 ASRPTATVNTEAF
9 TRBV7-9 ASSPSYEQY
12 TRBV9 ASSPREGGYGYT
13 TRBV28 ASSSGQGLDNEQF
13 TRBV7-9 SSRPTGGKNTEAF
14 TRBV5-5 ASSTGHAASTDTQY
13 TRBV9 ASSVGGGSYNEQF
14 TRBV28 ASSGIWTSGRDEQY
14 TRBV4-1 ASSHPGQGTNNEQF
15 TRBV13 ASSKNSGRVGANVLT
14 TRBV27 ASSRRIGQGYQPQH
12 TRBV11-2 ASSATGGNTEAF